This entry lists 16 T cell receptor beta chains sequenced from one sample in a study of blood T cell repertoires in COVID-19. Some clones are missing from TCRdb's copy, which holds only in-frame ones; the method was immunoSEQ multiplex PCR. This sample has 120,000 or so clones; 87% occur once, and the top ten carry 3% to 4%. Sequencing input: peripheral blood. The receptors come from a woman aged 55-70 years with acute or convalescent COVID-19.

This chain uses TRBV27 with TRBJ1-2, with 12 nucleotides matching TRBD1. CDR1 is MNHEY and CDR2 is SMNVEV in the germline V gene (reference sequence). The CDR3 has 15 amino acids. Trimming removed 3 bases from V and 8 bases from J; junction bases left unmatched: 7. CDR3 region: CASSLGQGAQDGYTF. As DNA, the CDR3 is TGTGCCAGCAGTTTGGGACAGGGGGCCCAAGACGGCTACACCTTC.

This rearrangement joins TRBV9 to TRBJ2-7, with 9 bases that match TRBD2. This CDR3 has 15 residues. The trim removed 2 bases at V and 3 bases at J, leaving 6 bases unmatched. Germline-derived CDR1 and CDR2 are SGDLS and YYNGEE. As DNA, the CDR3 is TGTGCCAGCAGCGTCGGAACTAGCGGGCTCTACGAGCAGTACTTC. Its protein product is CASSVGTSGLYEQYF.

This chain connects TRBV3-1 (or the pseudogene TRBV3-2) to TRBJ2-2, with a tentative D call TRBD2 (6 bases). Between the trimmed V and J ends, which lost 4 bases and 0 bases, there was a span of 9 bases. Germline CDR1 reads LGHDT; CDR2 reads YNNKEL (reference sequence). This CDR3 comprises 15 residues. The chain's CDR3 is CASSRGLPNTGELFF. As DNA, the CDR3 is TGTGCCAGCAGCCGCGGACTACCGAACACCGGGGAGCTGTTTTTT.

The DNA of the CDR3 is TGTGCCAGTAGTCGGCAGGGGGAAATTAACACTGAAGCTTTCTTT. Protein product: CASSRQGEINTEAFF. The rearrangement joins TRBV19 to TRBJ1-1; 7 bases map to TRBD1. V was clipped by 5 bases and J by 2 bases; unmatched bases: 8. CDR1 and CDR2 from the germline V gene are LNHDA and SQIVND (reference sequence). The CDR3 has 15 residues.

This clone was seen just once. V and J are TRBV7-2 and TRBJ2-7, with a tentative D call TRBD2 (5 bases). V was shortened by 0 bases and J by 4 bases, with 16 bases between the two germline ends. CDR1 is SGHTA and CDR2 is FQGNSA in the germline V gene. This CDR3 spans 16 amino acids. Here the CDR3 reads CASSLAPSGLSYEQYV. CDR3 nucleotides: TGTGCCAGCAGCTTAGCCCCCTCGGGATTATCATACGAGCAGTACGTC.

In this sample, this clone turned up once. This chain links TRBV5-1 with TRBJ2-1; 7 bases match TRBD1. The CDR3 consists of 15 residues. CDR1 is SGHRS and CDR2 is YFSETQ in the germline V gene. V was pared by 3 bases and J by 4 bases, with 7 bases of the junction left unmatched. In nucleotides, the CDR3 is TGCGCCAGCAGCTCCGGGGACAGCTCTTACAATGAGCAGTTCTTC. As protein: CASSSGDSSYNEQFF.

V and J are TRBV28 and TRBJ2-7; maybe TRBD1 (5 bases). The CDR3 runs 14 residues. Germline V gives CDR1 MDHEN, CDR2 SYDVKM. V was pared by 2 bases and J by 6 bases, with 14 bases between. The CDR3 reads CASSLTRGIGEQYF. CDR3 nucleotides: TGTGCCAGCAGTTTAACAAGGGGTATAGGCGAGCAGTACTTC.

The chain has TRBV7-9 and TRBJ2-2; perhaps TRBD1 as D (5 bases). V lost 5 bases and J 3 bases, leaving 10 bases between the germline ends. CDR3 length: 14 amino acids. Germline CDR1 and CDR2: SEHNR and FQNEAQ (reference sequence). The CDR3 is CASSAFRDTGELFF. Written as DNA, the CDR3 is TGTGCCAGCAGCGCCTTCAGGGACACCGGGGAGCTGTTTTTT.

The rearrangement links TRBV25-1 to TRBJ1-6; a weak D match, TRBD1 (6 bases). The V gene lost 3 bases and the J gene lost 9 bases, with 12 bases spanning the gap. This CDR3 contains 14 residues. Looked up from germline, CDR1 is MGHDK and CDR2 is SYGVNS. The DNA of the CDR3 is TGTGCCAGCAGTGATTTAGGGGGTGGTTCACCCCTCCACTTT. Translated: CASSDLGGGSPLHF.

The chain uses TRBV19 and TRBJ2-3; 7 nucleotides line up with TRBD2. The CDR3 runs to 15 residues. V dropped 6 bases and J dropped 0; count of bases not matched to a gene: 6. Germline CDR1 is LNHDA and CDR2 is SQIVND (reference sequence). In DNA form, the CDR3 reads TGTGCCAGTAGGGAAAGCGGGGTTAGCACAGATACGCAGTATTTT. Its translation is CASRESGVSTDTQYF.

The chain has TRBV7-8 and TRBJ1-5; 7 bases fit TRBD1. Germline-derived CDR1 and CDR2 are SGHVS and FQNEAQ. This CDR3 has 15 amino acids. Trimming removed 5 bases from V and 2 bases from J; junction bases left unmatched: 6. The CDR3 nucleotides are TGTGCCAGCAGCCAGGGGGGGAGGGGCAATCAGCCCCAGCATTTT. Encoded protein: CASSQGGRGNQPQHF.

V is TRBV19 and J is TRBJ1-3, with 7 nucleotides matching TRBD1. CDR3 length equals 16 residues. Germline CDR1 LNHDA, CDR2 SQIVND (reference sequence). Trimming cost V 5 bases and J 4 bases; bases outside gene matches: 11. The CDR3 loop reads CASSAQGGQGGNTIYF. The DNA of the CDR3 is TGTGCCAGTAGTGCCCAGGGGGGTCAAGGAGGAAACACCATATATTTT.

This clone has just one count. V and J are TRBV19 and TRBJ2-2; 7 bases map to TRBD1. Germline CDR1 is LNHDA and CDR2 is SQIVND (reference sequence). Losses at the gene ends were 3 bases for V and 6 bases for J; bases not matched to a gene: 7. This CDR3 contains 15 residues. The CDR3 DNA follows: TGTGCCAGTAGTATGACAGGGCAGGTGTCCGGGGAGCTGTTTTTT. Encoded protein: CASSMTGQVSGELFF. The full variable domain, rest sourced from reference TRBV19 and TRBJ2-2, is DGGITQSPKYLFRKEGQNVTLSCEQNLNHDAMYWYRQDPGQGLRLIYYSQIVNDFQKGDIAEGYSVSREKKESFPLTVTSAQKNPTAFYLCASSMTGQVSGELFFGEGSRLTVL.

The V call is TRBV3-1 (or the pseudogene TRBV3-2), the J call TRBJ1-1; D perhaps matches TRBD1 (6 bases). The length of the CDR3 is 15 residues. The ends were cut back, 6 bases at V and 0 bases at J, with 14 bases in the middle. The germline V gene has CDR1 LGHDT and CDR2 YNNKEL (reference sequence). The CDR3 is CASSNGQSMNTEAFF. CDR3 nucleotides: TGTGCCAGCAGTAACGGACAGTCAATGAACACTGAAGCTTTCTTT.

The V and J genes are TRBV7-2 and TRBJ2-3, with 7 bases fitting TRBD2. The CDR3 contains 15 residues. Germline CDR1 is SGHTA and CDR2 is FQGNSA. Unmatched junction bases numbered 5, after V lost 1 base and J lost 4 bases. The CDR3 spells CASSLGGSGADTQYF. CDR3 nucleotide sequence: TGTGCCAGCAGCTTAGGCGGGAGTGGTGCAGATACGCAGTATTTT.

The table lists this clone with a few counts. CDR3 sequence (DNA): TGTGCCACTGCTACAGGGTACACCGGGGAGCTGTTTTTT. Protein product: CATATGYTGELFF. The chain links TRBV6-6 to TRBJ2-2; a possible D gene is TRBD1 (6 bases). CDR1 is MNHNY and CDR2 is SVGAGI in the germline V gene (reference sequence). Trimming took 10 bases from V and 3 from J, leaving 12 bases between them. The CDR3 has 13 residues.